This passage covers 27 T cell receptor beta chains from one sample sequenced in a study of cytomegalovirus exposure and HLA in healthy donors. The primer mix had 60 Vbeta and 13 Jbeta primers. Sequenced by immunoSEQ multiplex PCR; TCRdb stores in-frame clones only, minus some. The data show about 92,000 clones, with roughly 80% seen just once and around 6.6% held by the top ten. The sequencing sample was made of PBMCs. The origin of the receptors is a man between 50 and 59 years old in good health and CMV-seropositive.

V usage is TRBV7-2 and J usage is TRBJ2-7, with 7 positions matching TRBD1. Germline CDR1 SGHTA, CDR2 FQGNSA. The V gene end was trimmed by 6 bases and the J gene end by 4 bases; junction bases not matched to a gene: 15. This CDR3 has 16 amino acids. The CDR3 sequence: CASRGYGPGGRYEQYF. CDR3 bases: TGTGCCAGCAGGGGGTATGGGCCAGGGGGACGGTACGAGCAGTACTTC.

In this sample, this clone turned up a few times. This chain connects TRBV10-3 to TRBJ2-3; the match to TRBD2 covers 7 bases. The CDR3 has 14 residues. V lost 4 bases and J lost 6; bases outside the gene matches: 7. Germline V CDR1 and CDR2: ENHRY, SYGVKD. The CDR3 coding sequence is TGTGCCATCAGTGGGGAGCGGGGTGGGGATACGCAGTATTTT. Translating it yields CAISGERGGDTQYF.

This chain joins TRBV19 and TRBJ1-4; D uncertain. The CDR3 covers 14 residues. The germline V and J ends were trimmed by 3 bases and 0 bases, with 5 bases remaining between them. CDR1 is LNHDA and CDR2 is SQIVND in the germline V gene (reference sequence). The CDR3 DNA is TGTGCCAGTAGTATTCAGACAACTAATGAAAAACTGTTTTTT. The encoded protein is CASSIQTTNEKLFF.

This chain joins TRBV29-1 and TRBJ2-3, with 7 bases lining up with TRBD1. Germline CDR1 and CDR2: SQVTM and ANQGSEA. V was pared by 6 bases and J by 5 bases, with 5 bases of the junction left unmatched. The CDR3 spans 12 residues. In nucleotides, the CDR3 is TGCAGCGTAGGTACAGGGGAAGATACGCAGTATTTT. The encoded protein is CSVGTGEDTQYF.

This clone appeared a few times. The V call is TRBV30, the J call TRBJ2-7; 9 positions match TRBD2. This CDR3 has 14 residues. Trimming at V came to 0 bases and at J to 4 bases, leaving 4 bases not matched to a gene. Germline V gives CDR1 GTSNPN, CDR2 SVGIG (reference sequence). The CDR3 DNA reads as TGTGCCTGGAGTGTGACTAGCGGTTCGTACGAGCAGTACTTC. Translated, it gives CAWSVTSGSYEQYF.

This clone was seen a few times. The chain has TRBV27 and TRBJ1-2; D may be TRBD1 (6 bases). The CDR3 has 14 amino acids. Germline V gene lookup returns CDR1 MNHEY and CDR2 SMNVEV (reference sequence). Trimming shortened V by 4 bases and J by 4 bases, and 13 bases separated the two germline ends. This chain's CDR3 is CASSWGPGAYGYTF. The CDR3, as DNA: TGTGCCAGCAGTTGGGGGCCTGGGGCCTATGGCTACACCTTC.

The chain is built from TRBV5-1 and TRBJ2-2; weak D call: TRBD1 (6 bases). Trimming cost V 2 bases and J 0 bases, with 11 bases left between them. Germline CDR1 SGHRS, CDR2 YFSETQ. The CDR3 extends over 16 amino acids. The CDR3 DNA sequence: TGCGCCAGCAGCTTTCGTGGACAGACGAACACCGGGGAGCTGTTTTTT. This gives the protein CASSFRGQTNTGELFF.

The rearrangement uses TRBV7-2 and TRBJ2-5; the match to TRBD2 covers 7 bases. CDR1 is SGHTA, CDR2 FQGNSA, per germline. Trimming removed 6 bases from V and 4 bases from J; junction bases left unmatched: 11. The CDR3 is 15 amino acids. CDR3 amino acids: CASRARAGLVETQYF. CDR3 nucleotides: TGTGCCAGCAGGGCAAGAGCGGGGCTGGTAGAGACCCAGTACTTC.

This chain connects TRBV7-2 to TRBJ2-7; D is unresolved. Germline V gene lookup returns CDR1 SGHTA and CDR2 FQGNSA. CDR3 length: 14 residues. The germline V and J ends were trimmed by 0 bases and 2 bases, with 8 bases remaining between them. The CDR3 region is CASSLASSTYEQYF. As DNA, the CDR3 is TGTGCCAGCAGCTTAGCTTCGAGTACCTACGAGCAGTACTTC.

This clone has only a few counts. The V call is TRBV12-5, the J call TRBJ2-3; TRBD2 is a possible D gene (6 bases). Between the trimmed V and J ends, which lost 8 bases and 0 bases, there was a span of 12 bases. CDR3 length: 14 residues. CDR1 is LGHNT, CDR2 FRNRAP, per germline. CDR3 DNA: TGTGCTAGTCGTGGGGACTTTAGCACAGATACGCAGTATTTT. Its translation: CASRGDFSTDTQYF.

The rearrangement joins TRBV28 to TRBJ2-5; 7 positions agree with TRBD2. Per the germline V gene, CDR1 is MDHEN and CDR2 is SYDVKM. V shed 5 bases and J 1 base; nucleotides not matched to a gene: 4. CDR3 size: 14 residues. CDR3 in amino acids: CASSVRGTQETQYF. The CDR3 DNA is TGTGCCAGCAGTGTGCGGGGGACCCAAGAGACCCAGTACTTC.

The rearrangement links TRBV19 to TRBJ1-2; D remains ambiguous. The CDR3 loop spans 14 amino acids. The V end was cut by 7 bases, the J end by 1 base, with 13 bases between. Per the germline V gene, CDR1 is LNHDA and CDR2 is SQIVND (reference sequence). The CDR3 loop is CASTMREFNYGYTF. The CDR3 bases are TGTGCCAGTACCATGAGGGAGTTTAACTATGGCTACACCTTC. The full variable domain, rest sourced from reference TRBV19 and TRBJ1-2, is DGGITQSPKYLFRKEGQNVTLSCEQNLNHDAMYWYRQDPGQGLRLIYYSQIVNDFQKGDIAEGYSVSREKKESFPLTVTSAQKNPTAFYLCASTMREFNYGYTFGSGTRLTVV.

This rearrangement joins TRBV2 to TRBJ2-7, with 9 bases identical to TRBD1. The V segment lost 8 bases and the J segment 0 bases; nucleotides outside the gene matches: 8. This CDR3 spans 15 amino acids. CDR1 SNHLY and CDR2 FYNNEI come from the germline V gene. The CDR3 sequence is CASADRTGASYEQYF. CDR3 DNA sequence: TGTGCCAGCGCAGATCGGACAGGGGCCTCCTACGAGCAGTACTTC.

CDR3: CIGRDDTEAFF. CDR3 nucleotides: TGCATCGGCAGGGATGACACTGAAGCTTTCTTT. The J gene is TRBJ1-1, the V gene TRBV29-1; perhaps TRBD1 as D (5 bases). Germline V gene data show CDR1 as SQVTM and CDR2 as ANQGSEA. The CDR3 covers 11 residues. Looking up the rest from reference TRBV29-1 and TRBJ1-1 gives the full variable domain: SAVISQKPSRDICQRGTSLTIQCQVDSQVTMMFWYRQQPGQSLTLIATANQGSEATYESGFVIDKFPISRPNLTFSTLTVSNMSPEDSSIYLCIGRDDTEAFFGQGTRLTVV.

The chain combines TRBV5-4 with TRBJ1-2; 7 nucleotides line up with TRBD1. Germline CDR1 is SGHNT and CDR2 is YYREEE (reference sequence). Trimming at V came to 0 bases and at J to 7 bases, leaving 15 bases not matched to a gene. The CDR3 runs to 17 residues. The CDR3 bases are TGTGCCAGCAGCTTGGACGCTGCGACAGGGTCGGGGAGTGGCTACACCTTC. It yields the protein CASSLDAATGSGSGYTF. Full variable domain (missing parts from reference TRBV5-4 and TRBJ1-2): ETGVTQSPTHLIKTRGQQVTLRCSSQSGHNTVSWYQQALGQGPQFIFQYYREEENGRGNFPPRFSGLQFPNYSSELNVNALELDDSALYLCASSLDAATGSGSGYTFGSGTRLTVV.

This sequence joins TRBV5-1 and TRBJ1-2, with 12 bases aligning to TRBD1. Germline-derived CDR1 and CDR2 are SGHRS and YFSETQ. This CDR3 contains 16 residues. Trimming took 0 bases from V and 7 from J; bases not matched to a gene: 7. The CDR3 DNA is TGCGCCAGCAGCTTGGATCCGGGACAGGGGGCGAGTGGCTACACCTTC. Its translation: CASSLDPGQGASGYTF.

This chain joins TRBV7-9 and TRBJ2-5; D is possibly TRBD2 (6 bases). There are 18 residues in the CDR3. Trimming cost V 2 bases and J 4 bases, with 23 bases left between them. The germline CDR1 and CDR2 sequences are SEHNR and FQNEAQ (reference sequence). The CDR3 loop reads CASSLTPPRGDFGETQYF. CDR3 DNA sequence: TGTGCCAGCAGCTTAACTCCGCCGCGCGGGGACTTTGGAGAGACCCAGTACTTC.

CDR3 in DNA: TGCAGCGTTCAACGCCGAGAGCCCTACAATGAGCAGTTCTTC. Translated, it gives CSVQRREPYNEQFF. The chain is built from TRBV29-1 and TRBJ2-1; the D is unclear. The ends were cut back, 5 bases at V and 2 bases at J, with 13 bases in the middle. Germline V gives CDR1 SQVTM, CDR2 ANQGSEA. This CDR3 spans 14 amino acids.

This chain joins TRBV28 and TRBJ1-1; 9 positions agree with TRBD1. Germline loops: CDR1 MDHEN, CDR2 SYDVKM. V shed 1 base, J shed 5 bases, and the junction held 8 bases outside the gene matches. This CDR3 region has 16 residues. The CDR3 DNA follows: TGTGCCAGCAGTTTATTTGTAACAGGGGGCAGGACTGAAGCTTTCTTT. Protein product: CASSLFVTGGRTEAFF.

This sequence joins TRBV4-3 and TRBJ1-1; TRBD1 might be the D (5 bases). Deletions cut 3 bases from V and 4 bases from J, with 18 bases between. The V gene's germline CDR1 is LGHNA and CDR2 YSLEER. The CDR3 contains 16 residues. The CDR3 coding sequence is TGCGCCAGCAGCCAGGAACAGGCCCCCTGGGGCACTGAAGCTTTCTTT. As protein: CASSQEQAPWGTEAFF.

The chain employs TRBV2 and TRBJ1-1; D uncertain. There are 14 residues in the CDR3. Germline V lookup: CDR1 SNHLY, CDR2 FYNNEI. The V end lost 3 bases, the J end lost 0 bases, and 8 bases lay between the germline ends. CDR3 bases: TGTGCCAGCAGTGACCGAGGGATGAACACTGAAGCTTTCTTT. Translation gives CASSDRGMNTEAFF.

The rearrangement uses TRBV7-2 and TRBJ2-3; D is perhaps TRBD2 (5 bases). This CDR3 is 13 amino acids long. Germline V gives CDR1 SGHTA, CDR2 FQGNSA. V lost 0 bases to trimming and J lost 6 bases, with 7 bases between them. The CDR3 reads CASSLARGDTQYF. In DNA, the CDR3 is TGTGCCAGCAGCTTAGCCCGAGGGGATACGCAGTATTTT.

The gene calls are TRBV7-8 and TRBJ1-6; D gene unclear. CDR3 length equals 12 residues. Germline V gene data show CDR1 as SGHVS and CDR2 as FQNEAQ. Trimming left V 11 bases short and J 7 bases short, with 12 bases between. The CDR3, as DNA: TGTGCCGTAGGCGTAGCCAATTCACCCCTCCACTTT. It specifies CAVGVANSPLHF.

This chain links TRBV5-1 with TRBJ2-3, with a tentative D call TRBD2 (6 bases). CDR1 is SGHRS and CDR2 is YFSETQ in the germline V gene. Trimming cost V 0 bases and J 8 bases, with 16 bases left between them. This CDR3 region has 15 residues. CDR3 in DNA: TGCGCCAGCAGCTTGGAGGACATCCAAGCGGGTACGCAGTATTTT. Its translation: CASSLEDIQAGTQYF.

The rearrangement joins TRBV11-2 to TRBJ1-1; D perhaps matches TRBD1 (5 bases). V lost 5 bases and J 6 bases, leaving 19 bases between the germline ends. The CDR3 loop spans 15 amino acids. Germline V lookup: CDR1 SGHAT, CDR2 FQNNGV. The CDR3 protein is CASSRQGNLLAEAFF. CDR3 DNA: TGTGCCAGCAGCCGGCAGGGAAATTTATTGGCTGAAGCTTTCTTT.

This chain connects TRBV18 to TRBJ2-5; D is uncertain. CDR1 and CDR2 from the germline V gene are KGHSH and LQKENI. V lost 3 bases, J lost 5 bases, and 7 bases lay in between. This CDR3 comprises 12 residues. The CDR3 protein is CASSPNPETQYF. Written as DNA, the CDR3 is TGTGCCAGCTCACCTAATCCGGAGACCCAGTACTTC.

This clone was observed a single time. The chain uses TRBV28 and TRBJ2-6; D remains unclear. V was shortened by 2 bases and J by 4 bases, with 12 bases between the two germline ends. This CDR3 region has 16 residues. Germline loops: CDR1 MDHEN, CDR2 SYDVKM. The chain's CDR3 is CASSLIPGSGANVLTF. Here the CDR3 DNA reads TGTGCCAGCAGTTTAATTCCCGGTTCGGGGGCCAACGTCCTGACTTTC.